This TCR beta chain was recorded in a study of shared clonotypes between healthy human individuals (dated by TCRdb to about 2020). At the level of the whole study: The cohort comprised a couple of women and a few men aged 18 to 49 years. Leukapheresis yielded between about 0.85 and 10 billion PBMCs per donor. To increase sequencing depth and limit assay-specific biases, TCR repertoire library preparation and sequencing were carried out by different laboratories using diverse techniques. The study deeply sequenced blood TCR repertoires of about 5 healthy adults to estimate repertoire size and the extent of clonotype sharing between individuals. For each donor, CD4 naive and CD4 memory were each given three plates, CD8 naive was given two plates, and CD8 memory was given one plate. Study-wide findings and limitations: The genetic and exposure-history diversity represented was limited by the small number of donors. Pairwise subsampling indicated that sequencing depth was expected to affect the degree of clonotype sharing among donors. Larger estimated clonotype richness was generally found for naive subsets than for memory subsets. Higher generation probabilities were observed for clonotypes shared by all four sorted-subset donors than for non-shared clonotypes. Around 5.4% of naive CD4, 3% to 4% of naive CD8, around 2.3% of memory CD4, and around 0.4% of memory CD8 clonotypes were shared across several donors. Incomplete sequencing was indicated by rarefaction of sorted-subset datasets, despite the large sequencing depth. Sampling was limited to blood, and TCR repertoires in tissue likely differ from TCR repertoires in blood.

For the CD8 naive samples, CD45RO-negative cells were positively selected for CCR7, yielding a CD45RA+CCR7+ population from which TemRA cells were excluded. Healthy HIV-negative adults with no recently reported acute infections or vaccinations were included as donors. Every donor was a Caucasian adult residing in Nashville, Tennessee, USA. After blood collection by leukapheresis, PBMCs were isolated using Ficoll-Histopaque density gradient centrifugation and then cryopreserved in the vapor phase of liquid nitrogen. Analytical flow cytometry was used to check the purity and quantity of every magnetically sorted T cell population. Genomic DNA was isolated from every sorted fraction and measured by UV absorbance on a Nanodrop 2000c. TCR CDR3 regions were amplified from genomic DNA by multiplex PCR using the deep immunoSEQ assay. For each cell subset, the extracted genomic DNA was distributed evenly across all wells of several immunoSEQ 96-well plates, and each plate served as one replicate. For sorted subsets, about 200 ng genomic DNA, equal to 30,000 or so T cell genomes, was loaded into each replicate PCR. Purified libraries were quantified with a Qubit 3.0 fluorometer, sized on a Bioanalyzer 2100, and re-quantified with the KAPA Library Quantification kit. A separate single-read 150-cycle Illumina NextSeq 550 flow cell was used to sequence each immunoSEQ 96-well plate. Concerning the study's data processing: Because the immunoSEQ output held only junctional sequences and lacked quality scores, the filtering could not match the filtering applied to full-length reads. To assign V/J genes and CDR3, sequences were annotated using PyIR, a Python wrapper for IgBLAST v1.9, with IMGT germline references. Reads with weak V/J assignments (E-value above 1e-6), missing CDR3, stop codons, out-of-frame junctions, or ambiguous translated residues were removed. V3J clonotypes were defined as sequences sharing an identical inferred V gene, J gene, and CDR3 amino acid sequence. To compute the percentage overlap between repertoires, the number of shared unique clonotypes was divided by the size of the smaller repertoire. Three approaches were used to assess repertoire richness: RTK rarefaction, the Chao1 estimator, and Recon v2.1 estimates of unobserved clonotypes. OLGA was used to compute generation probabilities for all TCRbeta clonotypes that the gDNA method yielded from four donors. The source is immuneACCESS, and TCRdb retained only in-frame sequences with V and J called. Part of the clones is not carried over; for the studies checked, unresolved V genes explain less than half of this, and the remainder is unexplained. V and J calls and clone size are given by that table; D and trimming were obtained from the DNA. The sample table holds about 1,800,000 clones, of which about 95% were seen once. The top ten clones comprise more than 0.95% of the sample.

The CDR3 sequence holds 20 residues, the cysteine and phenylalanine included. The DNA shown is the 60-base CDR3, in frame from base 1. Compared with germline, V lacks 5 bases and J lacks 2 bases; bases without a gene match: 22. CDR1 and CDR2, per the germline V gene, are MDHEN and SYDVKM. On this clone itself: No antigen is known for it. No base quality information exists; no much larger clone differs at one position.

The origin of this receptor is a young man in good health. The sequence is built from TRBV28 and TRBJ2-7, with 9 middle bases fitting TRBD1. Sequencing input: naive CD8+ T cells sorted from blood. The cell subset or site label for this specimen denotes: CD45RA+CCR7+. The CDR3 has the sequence CASSTLVSGRGDRAPYEQYF. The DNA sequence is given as TGTGCCAGCAGTACCCTCGTATCTGGAAGAGGGGACAGGGCCCCCTACGAGCAGTACTTC. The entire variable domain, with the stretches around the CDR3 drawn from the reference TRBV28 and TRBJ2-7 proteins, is DVKVTQSSRYLVKRTGEKVFLECVQDMDHENMFWYRQDPGLGLRLIYFSYDVKMKEKGDIPEGYSVSREKKERFSLILESASTNQTSMYLCASSTLVSGRGDRAPYEQYFGPGTRLTVT.